The 28 T cell receptor beta chains in this list originate from one sample, sequenced in a study of spatial heterogeneity in lung cancer. Noted time point: blood at routine non-recurrence follow-up after resection. Extraction of whole RNA from tumor, nontumor lung or frozen PBMC preceded unsorted sequencing. TCRdb reanalysed the 5' RACE reads using MiXCR and keeps one entry per CDR3 protein. The profile shows around 110,000 distinct CDR3 sequences, less than 15% of them singletons. This material consisted of PBMCs, taken at follow-up. The receptors derive from a male donor with early-stage non-small cell lung cancer.

The rearrangement joins TRBV24-1 to TRBJ2-2, with 9 bases that match TRBD1. The CDR3 is 13 amino acids. The trim removed 12 bases at V and 3 bases at J, leaving 4 bases unmatched. From germline, CDR1 is KGHDR and CDR2 SFDVKD. The CDR3 nucleotides are TGTGCCGCACGGACAGGGGACACCGGGGAGCTGTTTTTT. Its protein is CAARTGDTGELFF.

The V gene is TRBV11-2, the J gene TRBJ1-6; D remains unclear. Trimming shortened V by 5 bases and J by 7 bases, and 18 bases separated the two germline ends. This CDR3 is built from 16 residues. The germline V gene has CDR1 SGHAT and CDR2 FQNNGV. CDR3 nucleotides: TGTGCCAGCAGCCGAAAGCGGCGCGTAGAGAATTCACCCCTCCACTTT. As protein: CASSRKRRVENSPLHF.

The V and J genes are TRBV7-3 and TRBJ1-2; TRBD1 is a possible D gene (6 bases). Germline V gene data show CDR1 as SGHTA and CDR2 as FQGTGA. CDR3 length: 13 residues. V lost 8 bases and J lost 0, with 10 bases in between. The CDR3 DNA is TGTGCCAGCGGGGACAAGTCTAACTATGGCTACACCTTC. Its protein product is CASGDKSNYGYTF.

This clonotype was seen at least ten times. V and J are TRBV29-1 and TRBJ1-5, with TRBD1 as a possible D gene (6 bases). The V end was cut by 3 bases, the J end by 2 bases, with 17 bases between. Germline-derived CDR1 and CDR2 are SQVTM and ANQGSEA. The CDR3 sequence is 16 residues long. The CDR3 sequence is CSVEFRGAGCNQPQHF. CDR3 sequence (DNA): TGCAGCGTTGAGTTTAGGGGGGCCGGTTGCAATCAGCCCCAGCATTTT.

The chain is built from TRBV15 and TRBJ2-1, with TRBD1 matching 8 bases. CDR1 is LNHNV, CDR2 YYDKDF, per germline (reference sequence). V shed 0 bases, J shed 8 bases, and the junction held 6 bases outside the gene matches. The CDR3 length is 15 residues. The CDR3 protein is CATSRDPDRVDEQFF. CDR3 bases: TGTGCCACCAGCAGAGATCCGGACAGGGTCGATGAGCAGTTCTTC.

This clonotype qualifies as medium-sized. The gene calls are TRBV6-1 and TRBJ1-2; TRBD1 might be the D (5 bases). The V end lost 5 bases, the J end lost 6 bases, and 13 bases lay between the germline ends. Germline values: CDR1 MNHNS, CDR2 SASEGT. The length of the CDR3 is 13 residues. The CDR3 reads CASSNRRWNGYTF. The CDR3 bases are TGTGCCAGCAGTAACAGGAGATGGAATGGCTACACCTTC.

This clonotype was counted only a few times. The V gene is TRBV6-2 or TRBV6-3, the J gene TRBJ1-2, with D maybe TRBD1 (6 bases). V was clipped by 8 bases and J by 2 bases, with 12 bases between them. Germline CDR1 reads MNHEY; CDR2 reads SVGEGT. CDR3 length: 13 amino acids. The CDR3 here is CASAHRANYGYTF. DNA for the CDR3: TGTGCCAGCGCCCACAGGGCGAACTATGGCTACACCTTC.

This clonotype was counted many times. V gene TRBV20-1 combines with J gene TRBJ1-4; D not certain. V lost 3 bases, J lost 6 bases, and 11 bases lay in between. CDR1 and CDR2 from the germline V gene are DFQATT and SNEGSKA (reference sequence). This CDR3 comprises 13 residues. As DNA, the CDR3 is TGCAGTGCTAGTGCGTCGGATGATGAAAAACTGTTTTTT. This codes for CSASASDDEKLFF.

This clonotype was counted ten times or more. The V call is TRBV11-2, the J call TRBJ2-1; 8 nucleotides align to TRBD1. Germline lookup yields CDR1 SGHAT and CDR2 FQNNGV. V lost 6 bases and J lost 4; bases outside the gene matches: 8. CDR3 size: 15 residues. The CDR3 protein is CASRRDRGAYNEQFF. DNA of the CDR3: TGTGCCAGCAGACGTGACAGGGGAGCGTACAATGAGCAGTTCTTC.

This clonotype was counted at least ten times. The chain links TRBV10-3 to TRBJ2-7, with D maybe TRBD1 (6 bases). The CDR3 is made up of 16 amino acids. Germline values: CDR1 ENHRY, CDR2 SYGVKD. V was cut by 3 bases and J by 4 bases, with 19 bases left in between. The CDR3 region is CAISERDRPAGYEQYF. The CDR3 nucleotides are TGTGCCATCAGTGAACGAGACAGGCCAGCCGGGTACGAGCAGTACTTC.

This clonotype turned up a few times. The chain has TRBV4-3 and TRBJ1-2; 10 nucleotides match TRBD1. V was clipped by 1 base and J by 8 bases; unmatched bases: 10. Germline V gives CDR1 LGHNA, CDR2 YSLEER. The CDR3 extends over 16 amino acids. CDR3 region: CASSQGRGLGQGGYTF. DNA of the CDR3: TGCGCCAGCAGCCAAGGGCGGGGATTGGGACAGGGGGGCTACACCTTC.

This clonotype showed up many times. The gene calls are TRBV10-3 and TRBJ1-2, with 11 bases aligning to TRBD1. Germline V gene lookup returns CDR1 ENHRY and CDR2 SYGVKD. The CDR3 is made up of 14 amino acids. Trimming cost V 7 bases and J 7 bases; bases outside gene matches: 8. The CDR3 nucleotides read TGTGCCATCACCTCCGGGACAGGGGGAAGTGGCTACACCTTC. Translating it yields CAITSGTGGSGYTF.

This clonotype was detected only a few times. The chain is built from TRBV5-1 and TRBJ2-7; D is undetermined. The V gene lost 0 bases and the J gene lost 2 bases, with 9 bases spanning the gap. In germline, CDR1 is SGHRS, CDR2 YFSETQ. This CDR3 is 14 amino acids long. The chain's CDR3 is CASSLELGAYEQYF. The CDR3 DNA sequence: TGCGCCAGCAGCTTGGAATTAGGTGCCTACGAGCAGTACTTC.

The chain couples TRBV4-2 to TRBJ1-1; maybe TRBD1 (5 bases). The CDR3 runs to 16 residues. The germline V gene has CDR1 LGHNA and CDR2 YNFKEQ. Deletions cut 1 base from V and 0 bases from J, with 12 bases between. The CDR3 bases are TGTGCCAGCAGCCAAGGGAGCGGGACGGTGAACACTGAAGCTTTCTTT. Protein sequence: CASSQGSGTVNTEAFF.

The J gene is TRBJ1-4, the V gene TRBV30; 8 positions agree with TRBD1. This CDR3 contains 12 residues. V lost 2 bases to trimming and J lost 10 bases; unmatched junction nucleotides: 3. Looked up from germline, CDR1 is GTSNPN and CDR2 is SVGIG (reference sequence). The CDR3 DNA is TGTGCCTGGAGTCAACAGGGGGGAAAACTGTTTTTT. Protein: CAWSQQGGKLFF. Drawing the rest from reference TRBV30 and TRBJ1-4, the complete variable domain is SQTIHQWPATLVQPVGSPLSLECTVEGTSNPNLYWYRQAAGRGLQLLFYSVGIGQISSEVPQNLSASRPQDRQFILSSKKLLLSDSGFYLCAWSQQGGKLFFGSGTQLSVL.

This clonotype occurred a few times. This chain links TRBV21-1 with TRBJ2-2. TRBV21-1 is assigned pseudogene status. This CDR3 comprises 14 residues. CDR3 sequence (DNA): TGTGCCAGCAGCAAATATCACAACACCGGGGAGCTGTTTTTT. It encodes CASSKYHNTGELFF.

This chain connects TRBV7-8 to TRBJ2-5; no firm D call. This CDR3 is built from 14 residues. CDR1 and CDR2 (germline): SGHVS, FQNEAQ. V lost 2 bases and J lost 3, with 10 bases in between. CDR3 sequence reads: CASSLMTGEETQYF. The CDR3 bases are TGTGCCAGCAGCTTAATGACTGGCGAAGAGACCCAGTACTTC.

Many counts were recorded for this clonotype. CDR3 in DNA: TGTGCCAGGAGTCGGACAGGGGGTAATGAAAAACTGTTTTTT. As protein: CARSRTGGNEKLFF. V usage is TRBV19 and J usage is TRBJ1-4; 10 nucleotides align to TRBD1. The CDR3 has 14 residues. J lost 4 bases, V lost 9 bases, and 5 bases had no gene match. CDR1 and CDR2 from the germline V gene are LNHDA and SQIVND (reference sequence).

This clonotype appeared a single time. This chain links TRBV5-6 with TRBJ1-3, with no clear D. The CDR3 is made up of 15 amino acids. Germline lookup yields CDR1 SGHDT and CDR2 YYEEEE. V lost 2 bases to trimming and J lost 2 bases, with 11 bases between them. The CDR3: CASSLPTATGNTIYF. The CDR3 DNA reads TGTGCCAGCAGCTTACCGACGGCAACTGGAAACACCATATATTTT.

In this sample, this clonotype turned up many times. The chain couples TRBV28 to TRBJ1-6, with D possibly matching TRBD1 (5 bases). The CDR3 is made up of 14 amino acids. The V and J ends lost 2 bases and 10 bases respectively, with 12 bases between them. CDR1 is MDHEN and CDR2 is SYDVKM in the germline V gene. The CDR3 region has the DNA TGTGCCAGCAGTTTAGGAGGGGAGGGCTCACCCCTCCACTTT. Amino acids: CASSLGGEGSPLHF.

This clonotype was seen repeatedly, ten times or more. The chain couples TRBV6-6 to TRBJ1-1, with a weak D call TRBD1 (5 bases). Trimming pared 2 bases from V and 6 bases from J, leaving 7 bases between. Per germline, CDR1 MNHNY and CDR2 SVGAGI (reference sequence). CDR3 length equals 12 residues. In nucleotides, the CDR3 is TGTGCCAGCAGTTACGGGGGAGCTGAAGCTTTCTTT. Protein product: CASSYGGAEAFF.

This clonotype has just a few counts. V gene TRBV24-1 combines with J gene TRBJ1-1; 7 positions agree with TRBD1. This CDR3 is built from 15 residues. The trim removed 5 bases at V and 0 bases at J, leaving 5 bases unmatched. CDR1 is KGHDR, CDR2 SFDVKD, per germline. In DNA, the CDR3 is TGTGCCACCAGTGGCACGGGACAGCTGAACACTGAAGCTTTCTTT. Translating gives CATSGTGQLNTEAFF.

This clonotype was counted at least ten times. The chain combines TRBV5-4 with TRBJ2-5; D may be TRBD2 (6 bases). V lost 6 bases, J lost 0 bases, and 9 bases lay in between. The CDR3 loop spans 13 amino acids. Germline CDR1 SGHNT, CDR2 YYREEE (reference sequence). DNA of the CDR3: TGTGCCAGCACGGCGGGGAACCAAGAGACCCAGTACTTC. It yields the protein CASTAGNQETQYF.

CDR3 loop: CASSYLQGGGNSPLHF. The CDR3 bases are TGTGCCAGCAGTTACCTTCAGGGAGGTGGTAATTCACCCCTCCACTTT. The V call is TRBV6-6, the J call TRBJ1-6, with D perhaps TRBD1 (5 bases). The germline V gene has CDR1 MNHNY and CDR2 SVGAGI (reference sequence). The CDR3 has 16 amino acids. V lost 2 bases and J lost 6, with 14 bases in between.

This clonotype has only a few counts. The chain recombines TRBV7-9 with TRBJ1-2; D not certain. CDR3 length: 11 amino acids. Between the trimmed V and J ends, which lost 1 base and 4 bases, there was a span of 1 base. The germline CDR1 and CDR2 sequences are SEHNR and FQNEAQ (reference sequence). CDR3 region: CASSLVYGYTF. The CDR3 DNA reads TGTGCCAGCAGCTTAGTCTATGGCTACACCTTC.

The chain uses TRBV4-2 and TRBJ2-5; 7 bases match TRBD2. The J segment lost 2 bases and the V segment lost 0 bases, leaving 6 bases of the junction unmatched. Germline assignment: CDR1 LGHNA and CDR2 YNFKEQ. The CDR3 covers 16 residues. The DNA of the CDR3 is TGTGCCAGCAGCCAAGATCTTTGGCGGGGGCAAGAGACCCAGTACTTC. Amino acids: CASSQDLWRGQETQYF.

The chain carries TRBV19 and TRBJ2-7, with 7 positions matching TRBD1. The CDR3 is made up of 15 amino acids. Germline loops: CDR1 LNHDA, CDR2 SQIVND (reference sequence). Germline trimming cut 3 bases from V and 1 base from J; bases unmatched to any gene: 6. The CDR3 sequence: CASSIPGTESYEQYF. CDR3 sequence (DNA): TGTGCCAGTAGTATCCCCGGGACAGAATCCTACGAGCAGTACTTC.

A few counts support this clonotype. The chain joins TRBV25-1 to TRBJ2-7, with TRBD2 identical over 11 bases. CDR1 MGHDK and CDR2 SYGVNS come from the germline V gene. The CDR3 contains 15 residues. J was trimmed by 3 bases and V by 9 bases; bases with no gene match: 10. In nucleotides, the CDR3 is TGTGCCAGTACCAAGACGGGACTAGCGGACTACGAGCAGTACTTC. Amino acid sequence: CASTKTGLADYEQYF.